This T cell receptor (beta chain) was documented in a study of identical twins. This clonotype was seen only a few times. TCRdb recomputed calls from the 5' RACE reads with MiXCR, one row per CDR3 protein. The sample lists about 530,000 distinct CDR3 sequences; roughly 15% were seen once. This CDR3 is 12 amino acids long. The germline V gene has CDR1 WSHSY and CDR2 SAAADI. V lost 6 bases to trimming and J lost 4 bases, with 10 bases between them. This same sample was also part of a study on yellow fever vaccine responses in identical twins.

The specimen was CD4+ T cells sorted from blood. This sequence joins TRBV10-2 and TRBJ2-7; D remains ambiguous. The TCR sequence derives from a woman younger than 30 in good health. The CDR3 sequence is CASSKDLYEQYF. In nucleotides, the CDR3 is TGCGCCAGCAGCAAGGACCTTTACGAGCAGTACTTC.